This T cell receptor beta chain appears in the sequencing data of a study of T-cell reconstitution after alpha-beta-depleted transplantation in children. Unique molecular identifiers were incorporated when the TCRbeta library was constructed. TCRdb re-analysed the PCR reads in MiXCR, keeping a single row per CDR3 protein. The sample shows about 22,000 distinct CDR3 sequences, approximately 11% of them seen only once. Germline V gene lookup returns CDR1 MNHEY and CDR2 SMNVEV (reference sequence). V lost 5 bases to trimming and J lost 5 bases; unmatched junction nucleotides: 6. The CDR3 has 14 amino acids. This clonotype has a count of ten or more.

The receptor comes from a human donor who donated a stem cell graft to a child with chronic granulomatous disease. The J gene is TRBJ2-1, the V gene TRBV27; 7 positions agree with TRBD2. The source was PBMCs from the stem cell graft donor, collected from the stem cell graft. The CDR3 spells CASSRAGPHNEQFF. CDR3 coding DNA: TGTGCCAGCAGTCGAGCGGGACCCCACAATGAGCAGTTCTTC.